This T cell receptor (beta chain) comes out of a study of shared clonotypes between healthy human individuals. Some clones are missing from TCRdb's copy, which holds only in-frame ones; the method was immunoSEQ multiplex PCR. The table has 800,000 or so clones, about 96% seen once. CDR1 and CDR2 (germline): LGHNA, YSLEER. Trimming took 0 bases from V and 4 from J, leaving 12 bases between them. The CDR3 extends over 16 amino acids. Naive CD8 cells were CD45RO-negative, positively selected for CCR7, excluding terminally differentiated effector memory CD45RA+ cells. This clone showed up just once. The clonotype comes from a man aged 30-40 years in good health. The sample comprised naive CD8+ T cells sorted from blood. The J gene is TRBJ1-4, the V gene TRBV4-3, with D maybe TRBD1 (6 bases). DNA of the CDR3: TGCGCCAGCAGCCAAGATGGCGGGGGCATTAATGAAAAACTGTTTTTT. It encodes CASSQDGGGINEKLFF.